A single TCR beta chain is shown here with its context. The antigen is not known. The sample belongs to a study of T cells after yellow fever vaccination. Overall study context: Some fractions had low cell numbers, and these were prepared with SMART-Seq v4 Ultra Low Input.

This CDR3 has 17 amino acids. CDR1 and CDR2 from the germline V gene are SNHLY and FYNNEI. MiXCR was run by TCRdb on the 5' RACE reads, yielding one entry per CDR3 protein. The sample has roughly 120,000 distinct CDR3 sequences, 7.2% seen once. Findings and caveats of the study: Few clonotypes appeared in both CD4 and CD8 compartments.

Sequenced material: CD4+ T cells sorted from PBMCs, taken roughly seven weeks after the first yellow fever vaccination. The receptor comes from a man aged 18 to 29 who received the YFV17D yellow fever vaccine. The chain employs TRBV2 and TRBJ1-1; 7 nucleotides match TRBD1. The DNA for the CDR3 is TGTACCTGCCGAACCTACGACATTACAGGGGCAAAATATCGAGCTTTCTTT. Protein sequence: CTCRTYDITGAKYRAFF.